These T cell receptor beta chains were read from a single sample in a study of spatial heterogeneity in lung cancer. Each CDR3 protein gets one entry after TCRdb re-called the 5' RACE reads with MiXCR. The table has approximately 52,000 distinct CDR3 sequences, approximately 5% seen once. This specimen consisted of PBMCs, obtained at surgery. The receptor source for this set is a male donor with early-stage non-small cell lung cancer. Each CDR3 is given with its conserved first and last residue. A D gene is named only where the DNA matches it firmly. Clone size is not always given. Where it is, it says once, few, many or a class for expanded clones.

many	TRBJ1-2	.	TRBV19	13	CASISRDSYGYTF	TGTGCCAGTATTTCCAGGGATAGCTATGGCTACACCTTC
many	TRBJ2-5	.	TRBV28	12	CASRLPGETQYF	TGTGCCAGCAGACTTCCCGGGGAGACCCAGTACTTC
.	TRBJ1-5	.	TRBV29-1	13	CSAQENPTQPQHF	TGCAGCGCTCAGGAGAATCCCACTCAGCCCCAGCATTTT
many	TRBJ1-5	.	TRBV20-1	13	CSALRDNNQPQHF	TGCAGTGCTCTCCGGGACAACAATCAGCCCCAGCATTTT
few	TRBJ2-1	.	TRBV7-4	16	CASSLPMGRHYNEQFF	TGTGCCAGCAGCCTCCCAATGGGTAGGCATTACAATGAGCAGTTCTTC
many	TRBJ2-1	TRBD2	TRBV7-2	15	CASSFILAGANEQFF	TGTGCCAGCAGCTTCATACTAGCGGGGGCCAATGAGCAGTTCTTC
many	TRBJ2-7	.	TRBV9	14	CASSMGGVEYEQYF	TGTGCCAGCAGCATGGGGGGAGTGGAGTACGAGCAGTACTTC
many	TRBJ2-3	.	TRBV11-2	15	CASSLTHTSTDTQYF	TGTGCCAGCAGCTTGACACACACTAGCACAGATACGCAGTATTTT
many	TRBJ1-1	.	TRBV11-2	15	CASPGGSQMNTEAFF	TGTGCCAGCCCCGGGGGATCACAAATGAACACTGAAGCTTTCTTT
many	TRBJ2-5	TRBD1	TRBV2	14	CASSGTGGTETQYF	TGTGCCAGCAGCGGAACAGGGGGAACAGAGACCCAGTACTTC
many	TRBJ2-1	TRBD2	TRBV6-5	13	CASSRTSGGEQFF	TGTGCCAGCAGCAGGACTAGCGGGGGTGAGCAGTTCTTC
many	TRBJ2-2	.	TRBV11-2	16	CASSLGRGTDTGELFF	TGTGCCAGCAGCTTAGGTCGGGGTACGGACACCGGGGAGCTGTTTTTT
many	TRBJ2-7	.	TRBV28	15	CASSLWGTSSYEQYF	TGTGCCAGCAGTTTGTGGGGAACGAGTTCCTACGAGCAGTACTTC
many	TRBJ1-5	.	TRBV20-1	13	CSAREGAKQPQHF	TGCAGTGCTAGAGAGGGGGCTAAACAGCCCCAGCATTTT
.	TRBJ2-1	TRBD1	TRBV7-2	16	CASSLGRQGAGNEQFF	TGTGCCAGCAGCTTAGGCAGACAGGGGGCAGGGAATGAGCAGTTCTTC
many	TRBJ2-3	TRBD1	TRBV19	15	CASSLLGQGAGTQYF	TGTGCCAGTAGCCTGTTGGGACAGGGGGCCGGTACGCAGTATTTT
.	TRBJ2-2	.	TRBV9	13	CASSVQFTGELFF	TGTGCCAGCAGCGTCCAATTCACCGGGGAGCTGTTTTTT
.	TRBJ2-5	.	TRBV27	9	CASRETQYF	TGTGCCAGCAGAGAGACCCAGTACTTC
many	TRBJ2-5	.	TRBV18	11	CASSPQQTQYF	TGTGCCAGCTCGCCCCAACAGACCCAGTACTTC
few	TRBJ2-7	.	TRBV6-6	13	CASSYSFGYEQYF	TGTGCCAGCAGTTACTCGTTCGGTTACGAGCAGTACTTC
many	TRBJ2-3	.	TRBV11-2	13	CASSPQSTDTQYF	TGTGCCAGCAGCCCCCAGAGCACAGATACGCAGTATTTT
many	TRBJ1-4	.	TRBV5-1	15	CASSLVGTDNEKLFF	TGCGCCAGCAGCTTGGTAGGGACCGATAATGAAAAACTGTTTTTT
many	TRBJ1-2	.	TRBV6-2/TRBV6-3	15	CASSSPLDSHYGYTF	TGTGCCAGCAGTTCACCGTTGGACAGTCACTATGGCTACACCTTC
many	TRBJ1-2	.	TRBV10-3	12	CAINREGNGYTF	TGTGCCATCAACAGGGAGGGGAATGGCTACACCTTC
many	TRBJ1-3	TRBD1	TRBV6-5	16	CASSRDSIFSGNTIYF	TGTGCCAGCAGTCGGGACAGTATTTTCTCTGGAAACACCATATATTTT
many	TRBJ2-7	TRBD2	TRBV7-2	12	CATGGRGYEQYF	TGTGCCACCGGCGGGAGGGGTTACGAGCAGTACTTC
many	TRBJ2-3	.	TRBV9	15	CASSLTNYPTDTQYF	TGTGCCAGCAGCTTAACCAACTACCCCACAGATACGCAGTATTTT
few	TRBJ1-4	.	TRBV3-1	16	CASSQDRPATNEKLFF	TGTGCCAGCAGCCAAGATCGGCCAGCAACTAATGAAAAACTGTTTTTT
many	TRBJ2-7	.	TRBV11-2	16	CASSLGRLLSSYEQYF	TGTGCCAGCAGCTTAGGTAGGCTCCTGAGCTCCTACGAGCAGTACTTC
many	TRBJ2-7	.	TRBV19	15	CASSTGGGRVDEQYF	TGTGCCAGTAGCACTGGGGGAGGCCGGGTCGACGAGCAGTACTTC
many	TRBJ1-1	.	TRBV19	14	CASSPGRQNTEAFF	TGTGCCAGTAGCCCCGGACGCCAGAACACTGAAGCTTTCTTT
many	TRBJ2-7	TRBD1	TRBV4-3	15	CASSQDSGTAYEQYF	TGCGCCAGCAGCCAAGATTCGGGGACAGCATACGAGCAGTACTTC
many	TRBJ2-7	.	TRBV7-9	15	CASSSGVGALPEQYF	TGTGCCAGCAGCTCAGGGGTGGGGGCTCTCCCCGAGCAGTACTTC
medium-sized	TRBJ2-7	.	TRBV29-1	15	CSVLRLRETNYEQYF	TGCAGCGTCCTCCGACTGCGCGAAACCAACTACGAGCAGTACTTC
many	TRBJ1-2	.	TRBV7-8	15	CASSLGRRHNYGYTF	TGTGCCAGCAGCTTGGGCCGTAGGCATAACTATGGCTACACCTTC
few	TRBJ2-7	TRBD2	TRBV5-6	15	CASSPESAGEHEQYF	TGTGCCAGCAGCCCCGAGTCAGCGGGAGAGCACGAGCAGTACTTC
many	TRBJ2-5	TRBD1	TRBV7-9	18	CASSLGTTGTGDGETQYF	TGTGCCAGCAGCTTAGGAACCACCGGGACAGGGGACGGAGAGACCCAGTACTTC
many	TRBJ2-3	.	TRBV7-2	14	CASSLSWGGDTQYF	TGTGCCAGCAGCTTATCATGGGGTGGCGATACGCAGTATTTT
many	TRBJ2-1	.	TRBV29-1	11	CSAGPDRMQLF	TGCAGCGCTGGCCCGGACCGAATGCAGCTCTTC
many	TRBJ2-1	TRBD2	TRBV10-3	14	CAIRSGRDLDEQFF	TGTGCCATCAGAAGCGGGAGGGATCTCGATGAGCAGTTCTTC
many	TRBJ2-6	.	TRBV2	10	CASGGNVLTF	TGTGCCAGCGGAGGGAACGTCCTGACTTTC